This T cell receptor (beta chain) stems from a study of T cells after yellow fever vaccination. Overall study results and limits: Weaker, the secondary response peaked sooner, at day 5 versus 15. Some clonotypes were seen in both the CD4 and the CD8 compartments. These made up a small share and likely arose from convergent recombination.

A universal primer site and UMIs were added as TCR cDNA was made by 5'RACE template switching. MiXCR was run by TCRdb on the 5' RACE reads, yielding one entry per CDR3 protein. The sample consists of 300,000 or so distinct CDR3 sequences, 6.8% of them appearing once. The germline CDR1 and CDR2 sequences are MDHEN and SYDVKM. Trimming removed 6 bases at V and 5 bases at J, with 17 bases between. The CDR3 runs 14 residues. This clonotype was seen only a few times. Its antigen is not known. The source was PBMCs, collected around 45 days after the first yellow fever vaccination. V and J are TRBV28 and TRBJ2-7; D may correspond to TRBD1 or TRBD2 (6 bases each). The TCR comes from a man in his late teens or twenties who received the YFV17D yellow fever vaccine. DNA of the CDR3: TGTGCCAGCAGCCCCGGAGGGGGTACCCACGAGCAGTACGTC. It codes for CASSPGGGTHEQYV.